One and the same sample provided the 30 T cell receptor beta chains below, sequenced in a study of T cell responses to AZD1222 COVID-19 vaccine. Assay used: immunoSEQ multiplex PCR; TCRdb lists only in-frame clones, some missing. The table lists around 120,000 clones, about 90% of them singletons. The specimen was peripheral blood, collected on day 0 of AZD1222 vaccination. Source of these receptors: an adult in good health.

This clone appeared a single time. The genes are TRBV5-4 and TRBJ1-6; TRBD1 agrees at 7 bases. The CDR3 sequence is 17 residues long. Germline trimming cut 0 bases from V and 7 bases from J; bases unmatched to any gene: 10. Germline CDR1 is SGHNT and CDR2 is YYREEE (reference sequence). As DNA, the CDR3 is TGTGCCAGCAGCTTGGGTTTTCGACAGGGTGTAAATTCACCCCTCCACTTT. Translating gives CASSLGFRQGVNSPLHF. Filled out from reference TRBV5-4 and TRBJ1-6, the complete variable domain reads ETGVTQSPTHLIKTRGQQVTLRCSSQSGHNTVSWYQQALGQGPQFIFQYYREEENGRGNFPPRFSGLQFPNYSSELNVNALELDDSALYLCASSLGFRQGVNSPLHFGNGTRLTVT.

Here the CDR3 reads CASNHLNEAFF. The CDR3 DNA reads TGTGCCAGCAACCATCTAAATGAAGCTTTCTTT. The rearrangement uses TRBV6-6 and TRBJ1-1, with D hard to call. Germline lookup yields CDR1 MNHNY and CDR2 SVGAGI (reference sequence). This CDR3 spans 11 amino acids. V was clipped by 7 bases and J by 7 bases, with 10 bases between them.

This clone has a single count. The V call is TRBV3-1 (or the pseudogene TRBV3-2), the J call TRBJ2-7, with a tentative D call TRBD2 (7 bases). CDR3 length: 14 residues. Trimming stripped 3 bases from V and 4 bases from J, with 13 bases between. Germline V gene lookup returns CDR1 LGHDT and CDR2 YNNKEL (reference sequence). The CDR3 DNA reads as TGTGCCAGCAGCCACGGCCGGGGGGCATACGAGCAGTACTTC. It encodes CASSHGRGAYEQYF.

CDR3 in DNA: TGTGCCAGCAGTCCCTCAGGGGAGTTCGTGGACACTGAAGCTTTCTTT. Translating it yields CASSPSGEFVDTEAFF. V usage is TRBV28 and J usage is TRBJ1-1, with D possibly TRBD1 on 6 matching bases. The CDR3 loop spans 16 amino acids. Germline V gene lookup returns CDR1 MDHEN and CDR2 SYDVKM. The V and J ends lost 5 bases and 3 bases respectively, with 19 bases between them.

V is TRBV19 and J is TRBJ1-3; D perhaps matches TRBD1 (6 bases). V was clipped by 10 bases and J by 4 bases, with 14 bases between them. The CDR3 is made up of 13 amino acids. Per the germline V gene, CDR1 is LNHDA and CDR2 is SQIVND (reference sequence). This chain's CDR3 is CATARDRGNTIYF. The CDR3 nucleotides are TGTGCCACCGCGCGAGACAGGGGAAACACCATATATTTT.

The chain carries TRBV5-1 and TRBJ1-4, with unresolved D. The CDR3 extends over 14 amino acids. The ends were cut back, 4 bases at V and 7 bases at J, with 14 bases in the middle. In germline, CDR1 is SGHRS, CDR2 YFSETQ. In nucleotides, the CDR3 is TGCGCCAGCAGCGCAGCAAATCCGAGTGAAAAACTGTTTTTT. Protein product: CASSAANPSEKLFF.

The genes are TRBV5-1 and TRBJ2-2, with D possibly being TRBD2 (5 bases). V was cut by 4 bases and J by 4 bases, with 11 bases left in between. The germline V gene encodes CDR1 SGHRS and CDR2 YFSETQ. The CDR3 loop spans 14 amino acids. The CDR3 spells CASSEGTSTGELFF. Here the CDR3 DNA reads TGCGCCAGCAGCGAGGGAACTTCCACCGGGGAGCTGTTTTTT.

The genes are TRBV28 and TRBJ1-4; no firm D call. From germline, CDR1 is MDHEN and CDR2 SYDVKM. The CDR3 loop spans 15 amino acids. Trimming shortened V by 6 bases and J by 4 bases, and 15 bases separated the two germline ends. The CDR3 reads CASSPGSPGNEKLFF. The CDR3 coding sequence is TGTGCCAGCAGCCCTGGCTCTCCGGGTAATGAAAAACTGTTTTTT.

This chain connects TRBV5-1 to TRBJ1-5, with 8 nucleotides matching TRBD1. The CDR3 runs 16 residues. Germline lookup yields CDR1 SGHRS and CDR2 YFSETQ. V was clipped by 9 bases and J by 7 bases; unmatched bases: 18. The CDR3 bases are TGCGCCAACCGATACACCCCCATAGGACAGGGACAGCCCCAGCATTTT. Its translation is CANRYTPIGQGQPQHF. The entire variable domain, with the rest obtained from reference TRBV5-1 and TRBJ1-5, is as follows: KAGVTQTPRYLIKTRGQQVTLSCSPISGHRSVSWYQQTPGQGLQFLFEYFSETQRNKGNFPGRFSGRQFSNSRSEMNVSTLELGDSALYLCANRYTPIGQGQPQHFGDGTRLSIL.

The chain joins TRBV6-5 to TRBJ1-4, with D possibly matching TRBD1 (5 bases). The V end lost 11 bases, the J end lost 8 bases, and 18 bases lay between the germline ends. CDR3 size: 13 residues. The germline CDR1 and CDR2 sequences are MNHEY and SVGAGI. CDR3 sequence reads: CAPHGRDLEKLFF. The CDR3 DNA follows: TGTGCCCCACACGGCAGGGATCTCGAAAAACTGTTTTTT.

The chain employs TRBV7-3 and TRBJ2-2; no clear D. V lost 4 bases and J lost 0, with 9 bases in between. Germline V gene data show CDR1 as SGHTA and CDR2 as FQGTGA. There are 15 residues in the CDR3. The CDR3 region is CASSSHNSNTGELFF. The CDR3 DNA is TGTGCCAGCAGCTCCCATAATTCGAACACCGGGGAGCTGTTTTTT.

The chain has TRBV3-1 (or the pseudogene TRBV3-2) and TRBJ2-3, with D perhaps TRBD1 or TRBD2 (6 bases each). The V end lost 4 bases, the J end lost 2 bases, and 16 bases lay between the germline ends. CDR1 is LGHDT, CDR2 YNNKEL, per germline (reference sequence). The CDR3 loop spans 16 amino acids. This CDR3 is CASSPGGGEYTDTQYF. DNA of the CDR3: TGTGCCAGCAGCCCTGGAGGGGGTGAGTACACAGATACGCAGTATTTT.

V gene TRBV28 combines with J gene TRBJ1-2; 7 nucleotides agree with TRBD1. Trimming at V came to 2 bases and at J to 2 bases, leaving 5 bases not matched to a gene. This CDR3 has 15 residues. The germline gives CDR1 MDHEN, CDR2 SYDVKM. In DNA form, the CDR3 reads TGTGCCAGCAGTTTACCCGGACAGGAGAACTATGGCTACACCTTC. The encoded protein is CASSLPGQENYGYTF.

The rearrangement links TRBV29-1 to TRBJ2-1, with 10 bases fitting TRBD1. Germline V gene sequence: CDR1 SQVTM, CDR2 ANQGSEA. The CDR3 is made up of 15 amino acids. V shed 7 bases, J shed 8 bases, and the junction held 14 bases outside the gene matches. The CDR3 is CSAASGTGDGDEQFF. DNA for the CDR3: TGCAGCGCCGCCTCCGGGACAGGGGACGGGGATGAGCAGTTCTTC.

This chain links TRBV11-2 with TRBJ1-6; D gene uncertain. V was clipped by 0 bases and J by 9 bases, with 9 bases between them. Germline assignment: CDR1 SGHAT and CDR2 FQNNGV. The CDR3 extends over 14 amino acids. The CDR3 nucleotides are TGTGCCAGCAGCTTAGAAATGGATAGTTCACCCCTCCACTTT. It codes for CASSLEMDSSPLHF.

The rearrangement uses TRBV28 and TRBJ1-2, with a possible D match to TRBD1 (5 bases). Germline V gene lookup returns CDR1 MDHEN and CDR2 SYDVKM. The CDR3 is 17 amino acids. Trimming removed 8 bases from V and 5 bases from J, with 27 bases in between. The CDR3 coding sequence is TGTGCCAGCTTACCTGGGGGACCACACACCGATTTTTATGGCTACACCTTC. This translates into CASLPGGPHTDFYGYTF.

The rearrangement links TRBV9 to TRBJ2-6; D perhaps matches TRBD1 (5 bases). V dropped 4 bases and J dropped 0 bases, with 17 bases sitting between them. CDR1 SGDLS and CDR2 YYNGEE come from the germline V gene. This CDR3 spans 18 amino acids. CDR3 amino acids: CASSPPWGDSSGANVLTF. CDR3 sequence (DNA): TGTGCCAGCAGCCCTCCGTGGGGTGACAGCTCTGGGGCCAACGTCCTGACTTTC.

This clone appeared a single time. J is TRBJ1-2 and V is TRBV6-5; D is ambiguous. This CDR3 comprises 14 residues. CDR1 is MNHEY, CDR2 SVGAGI, per germline. Trimming shortened V by 0 bases and J by 2 bases, and 7 bases separated the two germline ends. This CDR3 reads CASSYSGENYGYTF. CDR3 sequence (DNA): TGTGCCAGCAGTTACTCGGGCGAGAACTATGGCTACACCTTC.

This chain joins TRBV6-5 and TRBJ2-2; 7 positions agree with TRBD1. Germline CDR1 is MNHEY and CDR2 is SVGAGI. The trim removed 6 bases at V and 4 bases at J, leaving 8 bases unmatched. This CDR3 region has 15 residues. This CDR3 reads CASSLLQGSTGELFF. For the CDR3, the DNA is TGTGCCAGCAGCTTACTACAGGGGAGCACCGGGGAGCTGTTTTTT.

The chain combines TRBV28 with TRBJ2-5; D gene unclear. The CDR3 has 12 amino acids. Trimming shortened V by 4 bases and J by 2 bases, and 5 bases separated the two germline ends. Germline lookup yields CDR1 MDHEN and CDR2 SYDVKM. The CDR3 DNA sequence: TGTGCCAGCAGTTGGCTACAAGAGACCCAGTACTTC. This gives the protein CASSWLQETQYF.

The chain joins TRBV9 to TRBJ2-7; D gene unclear. V shed 0 bases and J shed 1 base, with 8 bases lying between them. Germline lookup yields CDR1 SGDLS and CDR2 YYNGEE. This CDR3 has 14 residues. CDR3 loop: CASSVAQGSYEQYF. The CDR3, as DNA: TGTGCCAGCAGCGTAGCTCAAGGGTCCTACGAGCAGTACTTC.

This chain joins TRBV12-3 or TRBV12-4 and TRBJ2-5; D might be TRBD2 (7 bases). The V end lost 4 bases, the J end lost 5 bases, and 11 bases lay between the germline ends. This CDR3 region has 13 residues. DNA for the CDR3: TGTGCCAGCAGTTGGGGGGGCGCGGAGACCCAGTACTTC. It is translated as CASSWGGAETQYF.

The J gene is TRBJ1-6, the V gene TRBV12-3 or TRBV12-4; D perhaps matches TRBD1 (5 bases). The CDR3 has 13 amino acids. With 6 bases removed from V and 5 bases from J, the gap between germline ends came to 8 bases. CDR3 bases: TGTGCCAGCAGGGTGGGGGATAATTCACCCCTCCACTTT. As protein: CASRVGDNSPLHF.

The chain links TRBV3-1 (or the pseudogene TRBV3-2) to TRBJ2-5, with D hard to call. Germline V gene sequence: CDR1 LGHDT, CDR2 YNNKEL (reference sequence). V gave up 1 base and J gave up 8 bases, with 5 bases separating them. The CDR3 contains 11 residues. CDR3 sequence (DNA): TGTGCCAGCAGCCAAGCGGATACCCAGTACTTC. Translated, it gives CASSQADTQYF.

V gene TRBV30 combines with J gene TRBJ2-7, with D hard to call. Trimming left V 2 bases short and J 0 bases short, with 14 bases between. In germline, CDR1 is GTSNPN, CDR2 SVGIG (reference sequence). CDR3 length equals 15 residues. CDR3 sequence (DNA): TGTGCCTGGAGTCCCGCAGGTTCAAGCTCCTACGAGCAGTACTTC. This codes for CAWSPAGSSSYEQYF.

The chain employs TRBV7-9 and TRBJ2-1, with TRBD2 matching over 9 bases. CDR1 is SEHNR, CDR2 FQNEAQ, per germline (reference sequence). There are 18 residues in the CDR3. V shed 4 bases, J shed 2 bases, and the junction held 12 bases outside the gene matches. The DNA of the CDR3 is TGTGCCAGCAGCTCTCAATCAACAGCGGGAGGAACCTACAATGAGCAGTTCTTC. Its translation: CASSSQSTAGGTYNEQFF.

This sequence joins TRBV7-6 and TRBJ2-2; 8 nucleotides agree with TRBD1. Germline V gives CDR1 SGHVS, CDR2 FNYEAQ. The ends lost 5 bases at V and 1 base at J; junction bases unmatched: 6. The CDR3 has 16 amino acids. The CDR3 DNA is TGTGCCAGCAGCCCTCGGACAGGGCAGAACACCGGGGAGCTGTTTTTT. Translated: CASSPRTGQNTGELFF.

This chain uses TRBV7-3 with TRBJ2-7, with a tentative D call TRBD2 (6 bases). Trimming removed 5 bases at V and 3 bases at J, with 17 bases between. The CDR3 is 15 residues long. The germline V gene has CDR1 SGHTA and CDR2 FQGTGA. The CDR3 DNA sequence: TGTGCCAGCAGCCCGCTACCGGGAGAGGACTACGAGCAGTACTTC. Translating it yields CASSPLPGEDYEQYF.

This clone has a single count. The J gene is TRBJ2-1, the V gene TRBV25-1; D is possibly TRBD2 (6 bases). The V and J ends lost 5 bases and 4 bases respectively, with 24 bases between them. This CDR3 region has 18 residues. Germline V CDR1 and CDR2: MGHDK, SYGVNS. The CDR3 is CASSFATVQGGEYNEQFF. CDR3 DNA sequence: TGTGCCAGCAGTTTCGCGACCGTGCAAGGAGGGGAATACAATGAGCAGTTCTTC.

The V and J genes are TRBV7-3 and TRBJ2-2; the D call may be TRBD1 or TRBD2 (5 bases each). Germline lookup yields CDR1 SGHTA and CDR2 FQGTGA. The CDR3 runs to 13 residues. Trimming pared 4 bases from V and 5 bases from J, leaving 8 bases between. The CDR3 nucleotides read TGTGCCAGCAGCTCTTGGGGGACCGGGGAGCTGTTTTTT. The encoded protein is CASSSWGTGELFF. The variable domain in full, completed from reference TRBV7-3 and TRBJ2-2, reads GAGVSQTPSNKVTEKGKYVELRCDPISGHTALYWYRQSLGQGPEFLIYFQGTGAADDSGLPNDRFFAVRPEGSVSTLKIQRTERGDSAVYLCASSSWGTGELFFGEGSRLTVL.